These T cell receptor beta chains were read from a single sample in a study of cytomegalovirus exposure and HLA in healthy donors. Clones were read by immunoSEQ multiplex PCR, and TCRdb kept only the in-frame ones, dropping some. Of under 250,000 clones in the sample, around four fifths are singletons; the top ten hold 0.45% to 0.5%. Sequencing input: PBMCs. The receptor set was obtained from a boy between 10 and 17 years old in good health and CMV-seronegative. Both conserved end residues are part of each CDR3. Fields, in order: V gene, D gene, CDR3 protein. The D gene is left open where the match is weak.

>TRBV7-8|NA
CASSWTRVGTGELFF
>TRBV19|NA
CASSIGSGVTEAFF
>TRBV7-2|TRBD1
CASSWRDRGADTQYF
>TRBV4-2|NA
CASSQEWGDEAFF
>TRBV5-1|TRBD1
CASSLGGQGATEAFF
>TRBV4-1|NA
CASSQQPRGQNYGYTF
>TRBV5-1|NA
CASSGQIYEQYF
>TRBV7-8|TRBD2
CASSFYRSGRGTYNEQFF
>TRBV30|TRBD1
CAWSPGTGDSEQYF
>TRBV7-9|TRBD1
CASSGPGGEETQYF
>TRBV27|NA
CASSTQGTEDTEAFF
>TRBV7-3|TRBD1
CASSYRGAGANVLTF
>TRBV25-1|NA
CASSGAGGGSYSPLHF
>TRBV6-1|TRBD1
CASLSGQGYGSPLHF
>TRBV9|TRBD1
CASSSRTGRSTDTQYF
>TRBV10-3|NA
CAISATRDTYEQYF
>TRBV7-3|NA
CASSSRGGNTIYF
>TRBV10-3|NA
CAISDRGQQPQHF
>TRBV7-9|NA
CASRPRLGANSPLHF